This T cell receptor beta chain was recorded in a study of T cells after yellow fever vaccination. One entry per CDR3 protein, called by TCRdb with MiXCR from the 5' RACE reads. The repertoire holds about 14,000 distinct CDR3 sequences, 7.3% seen once, with about 1.6% in the top ten. The table lists this clonotype with many counts. The V gene's germline CDR1 is SGHKS and CDR2 YYEKEE (reference sequence). This CDR3 has 14 amino acids. Trimming cost V 4 bases and J 7 bases, with 14 bases left between them. The chain is built from TRBV5-5 and TRBJ2-2; D gene unclear. This specimen consisted of PBMCs, either bulk or a sorted T-cell subset (CD4+, CD8+, memory, or dextramer-sorted; not recorded which), obtained on the day of the yellow fever booster vaccination. The receptor was isolated from a man between 18 and 29 years old who received the YFV17D yellow fever vaccine. CDR3 protein: CASSPPIRVGELFF. The DNA of the CDR3 is TGTGCCAGCAGCCCCCCGATAAGGGTCGGGGAGCTGTTTTTT.